What follows are 31 T cell receptor beta chains derived from one specimen sequenced in a study of T cells expressing NK-cell markers. Reanalyzing the 5' RACE reads, TCRdb keeps one entry per CDR3 protein, without DNA. This sample's table has some 280,000 distinct CDR3 sequences. Sequenced input: blood T cells: a sorted CD56 or NKG2C T cell subset, CD4+ or CD8+ T cells, or bulk PBMC T cells (not recorded which). All receptors derive from a man between 18 and 35 years old in good health.

The chain is built from TRBV5-4 and TRBJ2-7; the TCRdb call, TRBD2, lacks DNA for checking. CDR1 is SGHNT, CDR2 YYREEE, per germline (reference sequence). The CDR3 runs to 15 residues. The CDR3 loop reads CASSPRGPSSYEQYF.

The chain is built from TRBV7-2 and TRBJ2-1; TCRdb calls TRBD2, which cannot be checked without DNA. The CDR3 runs to 15 residues. Germline V gene lookup returns CDR1 SGHTA and CDR2 FQGNSA. The CDR3 reads CASSLVPGTGNEQFF. The full variable domain, in which reference TRBV7-2 and TRBJ2-1 provide the parts outside the CDR3, is GAGVSQSPSNKVTEKGKDVELRCDPISGHTALYWYRQSLGQGLEFLIYFQGNSAPDKSGLPSDRFSAERTGGSVSTLTIQRTQQEDSAVYLCASSLVPGTGNEQFFGPGTRLTVL.

The chain has TRBV4-3 and TRBJ2-2; TCRdb's D gene call, TRBD2, goes unchecked for lack of DNA. This CDR3 comprises 16 residues. CDR1 is LGHNA and CDR2 is YSLEER in the germline V gene. CDR3 amino acids: CASSQQGLQNTGELFF.

This chain connects TRBV5-1 to TRBJ2-1; with no DNA, the TCRdb D assignment of TRBD2 cannot be verified. This CDR3 has 16 amino acids. The germline V gene has CDR1 SGHRS and CDR2 YFSETQ. This CDR3 reads CASSFSAGGPGNEQFF.

The CDR3 protein is CASSQMRDEQYF. The rearrangement joins TRBV3-1 to TRBJ2-7; there is no DNA to check the TCRdb D call of TRBD2. Germline V gives CDR1 LGHDT, CDR2 YNNKEL (reference sequence). The CDR3 consists of 12 residues.

The V and J genes are TRBV12-3 or TRBV12-4 and TRBJ1-1. The CDR3 runs to 15 residues. The chain's CDR3 is CASSVPSRGHSEAFF.

V usage is TRBV20-1 and J usage is TRBJ2-3; TCRdb gives TRBD1 as the D gene, but with no DNA this cannot be confirmed. The CDR3 loop spans 14 amino acids. Looked up from germline, CDR1 is DFQATT and CDR2 is SNEGSKA (reference sequence). CDR3 protein: CSAYPGGSTDTQYF.

The chain combines TRBV7-2 with TRBJ2-1. This CDR3 spans 14 amino acids. Germline V gene sequence: CDR1 SGHTA, CDR2 FQGNSA. Here the CDR3 reads CASIRYGSYNEQFF.

This CDR3 is CASILGVQGNTIYF. V is TRBV12-3 or TRBV12-4 and J is TRBJ1-3; the D call of TRBD1 rests on TCRdb alone, since no DNA is present to check it. The CDR3 sequence is 14 residues long.

The CDR3 spells CASSYSFGQRTDTQYF. The V gene is TRBV6-5, the J gene TRBJ2-3. In germline, CDR1 is MNHEY, CDR2 SVGAGI. The CDR3 runs 16 residues.

This sequence joins TRBV7-2 and TRBJ1-4; the TRBD1 assignment by TCRdb is unverifiable without DNA. The V gene's germline CDR1 is SGHTA and CDR2 FQGNSA. CDR3 length: 14 amino acids. The chain's CDR3 is CASSSGSGNEKLFF.

The rearrangement links TRBV20-1 to TRBJ2-5; there is no DNA to check the TCRdb D call of TRBD1. Germline CDR1 DFQATT, CDR2 SNEGSKA (reference sequence). This CDR3 is built from 14 residues. CDR3 region: CSARDTGVGETQYF.

The gene calls are TRBV5-5 and TRBJ1-5. The CDR3 runs to 15 residues. Per the germline V gene, CDR1 is SGHKS and CDR2 is YYEKEE (reference sequence). The CDR3: CASTPGGTNNQPQHF. The whole variable domain, remainder taken from reference TRBV5-5 and TRBJ1-5, is DAGVTQSPTHLIKTRGQQVTLRCSPISGHKSVSWYQQVLGQGPQFIFQYYEKEERGRGNFPDRFSARQFPNYSSELNVNALLLGDSALYLCASTPGGTNNQPQHFGDGTRLSIL.

V and J are TRBV7-2 and TRBJ2-2; TCRdb reports TRBD2, a call that lacks DNA to check it against. The CDR3 is 16 residues long. CDR1 SGHTA and CDR2 FQGNSA come from the germline V gene. CDR3 in amino acids: CASSLTRLGNTGELFF.

The chain has TRBV7-2 and TRBJ2-4. This CDR3 is built from 11 residues. Germline V lookup: CDR1 SGHTA, CDR2 FQGNSA. CDR3: CASSLENIQYF. Together with reference TRBV7-2 and TRBJ2-4, the CDR3 gives the full variable domain: GAGVSQSPSNKVTEKGKDVELRCDPISGHTALYWYRQSLGQGLEFLIYFQGNSAPDKSGLPSDRFSAERTGGSVSTLTIQRTQQEDSAVYLCASSLENIQYFGAGTRLSVL.

The chain joins TRBV5-1 to TRBJ2-5; TCRdb proposes TRBD1, but this gene call is untestable without DNA. Germline V gives CDR1 SGHRS, CDR2 YFSETQ. The CDR3 has 15 amino acids. The CDR3 is CASSLVGQPQETQYF. Full variable domain (remainder filled in from reference TRBV5-1 and TRBJ2-5): KAGVTQTPRYLIKTRGQQVTLSCSPISGHRSVSWYQQTPGQGLQFLFEYFSETQRNKGNFPGRFSGRQFSNSRSEMNVSTLELGDSALYLCASSLVGQPQETQYFGPGTRLLVL.

The chain uses TRBV20-1 and TRBJ2-7. The CDR3 contains 14 residues. The V gene's germline CDR1 is DFQATT and CDR2 SNEGSKA (reference sequence). This chain's CDR3 is CSARDRIYRDEQYF.

This chain joins TRBV6-5 and TRBJ2-2; TCRdb proposes TRBD1, but this gene call is untestable without DNA. Germline V gene data show CDR1 as MNHEY and CDR2 as SVGAGI. The CDR3 is 17 residues long. CDR3 region: CASSYGSRGGGTGELFF.

J is TRBJ1-2 and V is TRBV27. This CDR3 contains 13 residues. The germline gives CDR1 MNHEY, CDR2 SMNVEV (reference sequence). The CDR3 is CASSPRANYGYTF.

The V and J genes are TRBV18 and TRBJ1-4. Germline V gene sequence: CDR1 KGHSH, CDR2 LQKENI. The CDR3 extends over 15 amino acids. CDR3 residues: CASSPFWVQDEKLFF.

The rearrangement links TRBV27 to TRBJ2-7; TCRdb selects TRBD2, and the lack of DNA leaves this call unchecked. In germline, CDR1 is MNHEY, CDR2 SMNVEV (reference sequence). The CDR3 is 16 amino acids. The chain's CDR3 is CASSVTLAGIPYEQYF.

The rearrangement joins TRBV7-2 to TRBJ1-5; the D call of TRBD1 rests on TCRdb alone, since no DNA is present to check it. Germline V CDR1 and CDR2: SGHTA, FQGNSA. CDR3 length: 14 amino acids. CDR3 protein: CASSLSVGDQPQHF.

The chain combines TRBV12-3 or TRBV12-4 with TRBJ1-3. CDR3 length equals 14 residues. The CDR3 is CASQDGSSGNTIYF.

The rearrangement joins TRBV7-3 to TRBJ2-1. Germline V gene lookup returns CDR1 SGHTA and CDR2 FQGTGA. CDR3 length equals 13 residues. CDR3: CASSLGWDDEQFF.

The chain combines TRBV5-1 with TRBJ2-1; TCRdb picks TRBD2, but there is no DNA to check that call. This CDR3 comprises 15 residues. Per the germline V gene, CDR1 is SGHRS and CDR2 is YFSETQ. CDR3 sequence: CASSLWLAGGDEQFF.

V usage is TRBV7-8 and J usage is TRBJ1-5. CDR1 and CDR2 from the germline V gene are SGHVS and FQNEAQ. This CDR3 has 16 amino acids. CDR3 in amino acids: CASSPSRGGRNQPQHF. Combining the CDR3 with reference TRBV7-8 and TRBJ1-5 gives the whole variable domain GAGVSQSPRYKVAKRGQDVALRCDPISGHVSLFWYQQALGQGPEFLTYFQNEAQLDKSGLPSDRFFAERPEGSVSTLKIQRTQQEDSAVYLCASSPSRGGRNQPQHFGDGTRLSIL.

CDR3: CASSGTDGNGYTF. The chain uses TRBV27 and TRBJ1-2; TCRdb picks TRBD1, but there is no DNA to check that call. CDR3 length equals 13 residues. Germline loops: CDR1 MNHEY, CDR2 SMNVEV (reference sequence).

The V and J genes are TRBV20-1 and TRBJ2-3; checking the TCRdb D call of TRBD1 is not possible without DNA. Germline lookup yields CDR1 DFQATT and CDR2 SNEGSKA (reference sequence). CDR3 length: 18 amino acids. CDR3 in amino acids: CSARGQTRESGRTDTQYF.

The J gene is TRBJ2-5, the V gene TRBV14. There are 11 residues in the CDR3. The germline gives CDR1 SGHDN, CDR2 FVKESK. The CDR3 loop reads CASSQQETQYF.

The chain joins TRBV11-2 to TRBJ1-1; as DNA is missing, the TRBD1 call by TCRdb cannot be tested. Per the germline V gene, CDR1 is SGHAT and CDR2 is FQNNGV. This CDR3 is built from 14 residues. The CDR3 protein is CASSLELGGRRAFF.

The genes are TRBV7-3 and TRBJ2-1; the D gene TCRdb calls, TRBD2, cannot be checked with no DNA. Germline CDR1 and CDR2: SGHTA and FQGTGA. The CDR3 runs to 18 residues. CDR3 residues: CASRPGTSGTRMVGEQFF.